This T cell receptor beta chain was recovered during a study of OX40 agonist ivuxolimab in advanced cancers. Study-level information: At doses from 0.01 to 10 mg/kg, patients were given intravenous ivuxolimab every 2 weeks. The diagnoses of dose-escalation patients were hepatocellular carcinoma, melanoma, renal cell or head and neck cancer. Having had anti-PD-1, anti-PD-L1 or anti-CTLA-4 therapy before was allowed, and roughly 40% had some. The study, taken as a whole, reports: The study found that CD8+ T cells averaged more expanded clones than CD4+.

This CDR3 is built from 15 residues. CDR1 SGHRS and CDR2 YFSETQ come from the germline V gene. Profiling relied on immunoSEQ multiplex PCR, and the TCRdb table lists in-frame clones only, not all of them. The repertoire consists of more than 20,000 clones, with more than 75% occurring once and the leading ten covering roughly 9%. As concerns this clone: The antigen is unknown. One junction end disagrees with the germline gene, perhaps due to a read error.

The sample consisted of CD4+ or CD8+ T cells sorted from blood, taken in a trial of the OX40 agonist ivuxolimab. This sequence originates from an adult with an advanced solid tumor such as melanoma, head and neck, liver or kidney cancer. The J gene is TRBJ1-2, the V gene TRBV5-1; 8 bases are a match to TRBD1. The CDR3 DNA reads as TGTGCCAGCAGCCTAGGGGACAGGTCAAACTATGGCTACACCTTC. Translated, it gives CASSLGDRSNYGYTF.